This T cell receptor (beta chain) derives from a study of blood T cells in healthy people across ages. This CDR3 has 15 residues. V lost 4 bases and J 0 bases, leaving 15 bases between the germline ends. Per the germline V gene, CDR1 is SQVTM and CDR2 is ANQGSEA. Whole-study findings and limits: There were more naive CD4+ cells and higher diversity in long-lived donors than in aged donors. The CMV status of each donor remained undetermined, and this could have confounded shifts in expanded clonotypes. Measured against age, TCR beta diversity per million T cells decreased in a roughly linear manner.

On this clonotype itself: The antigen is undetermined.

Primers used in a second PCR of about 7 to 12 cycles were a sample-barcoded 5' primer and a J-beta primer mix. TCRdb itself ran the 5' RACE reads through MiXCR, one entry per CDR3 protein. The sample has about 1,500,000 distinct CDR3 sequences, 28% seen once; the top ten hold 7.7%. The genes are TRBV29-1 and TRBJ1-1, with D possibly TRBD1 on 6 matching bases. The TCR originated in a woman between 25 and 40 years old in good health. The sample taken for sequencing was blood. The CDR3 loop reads CSVAKRQAMNTEAFF. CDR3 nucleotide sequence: TGCAGCGTTGCAAAGAGACAGGCAATGAACACTGAAGCTTTCTTT. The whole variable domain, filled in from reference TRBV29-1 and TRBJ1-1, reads SAVISQKPSRDICQRGTSLTIQCQVDSQVTMMFWYRQQPGQSLTLIATANQGSEATYESGFVIDKFPISRPNLTFSTLTVSNMSPEDSSIYLCSVAKRQAMNTEAFFGQGTRLTVV.